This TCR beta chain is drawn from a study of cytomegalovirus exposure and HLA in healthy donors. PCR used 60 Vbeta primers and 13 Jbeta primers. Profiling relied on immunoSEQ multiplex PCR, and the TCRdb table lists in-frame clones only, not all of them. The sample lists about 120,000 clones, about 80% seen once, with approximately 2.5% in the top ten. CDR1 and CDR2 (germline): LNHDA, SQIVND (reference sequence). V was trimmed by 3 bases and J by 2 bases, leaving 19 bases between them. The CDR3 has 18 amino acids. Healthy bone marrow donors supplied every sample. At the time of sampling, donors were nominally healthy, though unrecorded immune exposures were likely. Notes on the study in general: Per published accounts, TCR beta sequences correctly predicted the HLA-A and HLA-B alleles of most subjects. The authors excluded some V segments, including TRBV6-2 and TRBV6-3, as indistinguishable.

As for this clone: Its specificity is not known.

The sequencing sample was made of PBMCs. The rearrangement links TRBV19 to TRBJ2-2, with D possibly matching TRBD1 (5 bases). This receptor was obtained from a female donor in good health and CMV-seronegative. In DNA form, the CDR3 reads TGTGCCAGTAGTATCCAGTCTACCCCAGGGCCCAACACCGGGGAGCTGTTTTTT. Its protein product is CASSIQSTPGPNTGELFF.